What follows are 13 T cell receptor beta chains derived from one specimen sequenced in a study of cytomegalovirus exposure and HLA in healthy donors. The PCR was carried out with 60 Vbeta primers and 13 Jbeta primers. Data came from immunoSEQ multiplex PCR; TCRdb stores just in-frame clones and leaves some out. The repertoire has about 140,000 clones, 73% of them found once; the top ten carry about 15%. The sequenced sample was PBMCs. The receptors were sampled from a human donor in good health.

The chain couples TRBV4-1 to TRBJ1-1; D is undetermined. CDR1 is MGHRA, CDR2 YSYEKL, per germline. The CDR3 has 15 amino acids. V lost 2 bases, J lost 4 bases, and 14 bases lay in between. The CDR3 sequence is CASSQQDGFGTEAFF. The CDR3 region has the DNA TGCGCCAGCAGCCAACAGGATGGATTTGGCACTGAAGCTTTCTTT.

There are a few counts of this clone. This CDR3 reads CSVEVNREAFF. The CDR3 coding sequence is TGCAGCGTTGAAGTGAACAGGGAAGCTTTCTTT. The V gene is TRBV29-1, the J gene TRBJ1-1; D might be TRBD1 (5 bases). CDR3 length: 11 amino acids. The V end lost 1 base, the J end lost 8 bases, and 8 bases lay between the germline ends. From germline, CDR1 is SQVTM and CDR2 ANQGSEA.

The chain carries TRBV27 and TRBJ1-5, with D perhaps matching TRBD1 (5 bases). Between the trimmed V and J ends, which lost 4 bases and 1 base, there was a span of 8 bases. CDR1 is MNHEY, CDR2 SMNVEV, per germline (reference sequence). The CDR3 is 14 amino acids. The CDR3 reads CASSSGWSNQPQHF. As DNA, the CDR3 is TGTGCCAGCAGTTCAGGGTGGAGCAATCAGCCCCAGCATTTT.

V usage is TRBV5-1 and J usage is TRBJ2-7, with 8 bases that match TRBD2. This CDR3 is 14 amino acids long. The V segment lost 4 bases and the J segment 2 bases; nucleotides outside the gene matches: 5. Per the germline V gene, CDR1 is SGHRS and CDR2 is YFSETQ. CDR3 amino acids: CASSQPGLAYEQYF. CDR3 nucleotides: TGCGCCAGCAGCCAGCCGGGACTAGCCTACGAGCAGTACTTC.

The rearrangement links TRBV14 to TRBJ2-3; weak D call: TRBD1 (5 bases). Between the trimmed V and J ends, which lost 8 bases and 3 bases, there was a span of 15 bases. Germline V gene lookup returns CDR1 SGHDN and CDR2 FVKESK. This CDR3 region has 14 residues. CDR3: CASQGSGWTDTQYF. CDR3 nucleotides: TGTGCCAGCCAAGGGTCAGGGTGGACAGATACGCAGTATTTT.

The genes are TRBV5-1 and TRBJ2-7; D might be TRBD2 (6 bases). The CDR3 is 12 residues long. V gave up 2 bases and J gave up 5 bases, with 8 bases separating them. Germline V gene data show CDR1 as SGHRS and CDR2 as YFSETQ. CDR3 protein: CASSFRGDEQYF. CDR3 in DNA: TGCGCCAGCAGCTTTCGCGGGGACGAGCAGTACTTC.

This chain connects TRBV28 to TRBJ2-2; 8 bases match TRBD1. J was trimmed by 0 bases and V by 11 bases; bases with no gene match: 2. The CDR3 totals 13 residues. The germline V gene has CDR1 MDHEN and CDR2 SYDVKM. CDR3 nucleotide sequence: TGTGCCTCACAGGGGGCGAACACCGGGGAGCTGTTTTTT. Protein product: CASQGANTGELFF.

The chain employs TRBV4-1 and TRBJ2-1, with TRBD1 identical over 7 bases. This CDR3 contains 15 residues. V trimming: 3 bases; J trimming: 5 bases; junction bases outside the gene matches: 7. Looked up from germline, CDR1 is MGHRA and CDR2 is YSYEKL. The CDR3 reads CASSHPGTDDNEQFF. CDR3 nucleotides: TGCGCCAGCAGCCACCCCGGGACAGACGACAATGAGCAGTTCTTC.

The V call is TRBV11-2, the J call TRBJ2-4; 7 positions agree with TRBD1. From germline, CDR1 is SGHAT and CDR2 FQNNGV. V shed 5 bases, J shed 3 bases, and the junction held 13 bases outside the gene matches. CDR3 length: 17 residues. The CDR3 sequence: CASSPSGLSGGKNIQYF. CDR3 DNA sequence: TGTGCCAGCAGCCCTAGTGGGCTATCAGGGGGCAAAAACATTCAGTACTTC.

This clone came up a few times. The J gene is TRBJ1-2, the V gene TRBV2; 9 bases align to TRBD1. Germline CDR1 and CDR2: SNHLY and FYNNEI. The CDR3 has 13 residues. After removal of 5 bases from V and 8 bases from J, the junction contained 6 bases not matched to a gene. The CDR3 DNA sequence: TGTGCCAGCAGTAGGGACAGGGACGCAGGCTACACCTTC. This gives the protein CASSRDRDAGYTF. Using reference TRBV2 and TRBJ1-2 for the parts outside the CDR3, the full variable domain is EPEVTQTPSHQVTQMGQEVILRCVPISNHLYFYWYRQILGQKVEFLVSFYNNEISEKSEIFDDQFSVERPDGSNFTLKIRSTKLEDSAMYFCASSRDRDAGYTFGSGTRLTVV.

This clone was counted once. The CDR3 protein is CAWSGGLNQPQHF. The CDR3 DNA reads as TGTGCCTGGAGTGGAGGACTAAATCAGCCCCAGCATTTT. V and J are TRBV30 and TRBJ1-5; D unclear. V lost 1 base and J 4 bases, leaving 8 bases between the germline ends. The CDR3 has 13 amino acids. In germline, CDR1 is GTSNPN, CDR2 SVGIG (reference sequence).

V is TRBV28 and J is TRBJ1-2; 7 nucleotides line up with TRBD1. This CDR3 has 15 amino acids. The junction had 12 bases not matched to a gene; V was cut back by 6 bases and J by 5 bases. Germline values: CDR1 MDHEN, CDR2 SYDVKM. CDR3 amino acids: CASRDREALRYGYTF. The CDR3 DNA follows: TGTGCCAGCAGAGACAGGGAGGCCCTTAGGTATGGCTACACCTTC.

J is TRBJ1-1 and V is TRBV19; 8 positions match TRBD1. The V segment lost 7 bases and the J segment 3 bases; nucleotides outside the gene matches: 4. The CDR3 extends over 13 amino acids. The V gene's germline CDR1 is LNHDA and CDR2 SQIVND (reference sequence). CDR3 bases: TGTGCCAGTATACTACAGGGGGACACTGAAGCTTTCTTT. Amino acid sequence: CASILQGDTEAFF.